These 31 T cell receptor beta chains were sequenced from one sample in a study of cytomegalovirus exposure and HLA in healthy donors. PCR used 60 Vbeta primers and 13 Jbeta primers. The table came from immunoSEQ multiplex PCR; TCRdb's copy has only in-frame clones and leaves some out. The table records 160,000 or so clones, about 80% of them present only once. Material for sequencing was PBMCs. The receptors were gathered from a man between 25 and 39 years old in good health and CMV-seronegative.

This clone was detected a few times. This chain links TRBV18 with TRBJ1-5; a possible D gene is TRBD1 (5 bases). V gave up 3 bases and J gave up 5 bases, with 8 bases separating them. The CDR3 contains 13 residues. Germline lookup yields CDR1 KGHSH and CDR2 LQKENI. CDR3: CASSPEGDQPQHF. CDR3 coding DNA: TGTGCCAGCTCACCGGAAGGGGATCAGCCCCAGCATTTT.

The rearrangement uses TRBV28 and TRBJ2-5, with TRBD2 as a possible D gene (5 bases). Germline V gene sequence: CDR1 MDHEN, CDR2 SYDVKM. The CDR3 is made up of 17 amino acids. The V end lost 6 bases, the J end lost 1 base, and 21 bases lay between the germline ends. The CDR3 nucleotides are TGTGCCAGCAGCCTGGCTGGCAGTGTGGGAGTCCAAGAGACCCAGTACTTC. This gives the protein CASSLAGSVGVQETQYF.

The chain couples TRBV28 to TRBJ1-5; 8 positions match TRBD1. The CDR3 consists of 14 residues. The germline V gene has CDR1 MDHEN and CDR2 SYDVKM. Germline trimming cut 3 bases from V and 6 bases from J; bases unmatched to any gene: 4. The CDR3 DNA sequence: TGTGCCAGCAGTTTTCAGGGGGCAGCTCAGCCCCAGCATTTT. Amino acid sequence: CASSFQGAAQPQHF.

V usage is TRBV6-6 and J usage is TRBJ2-5, with D perhaps TRBD1 (5 bases). The J call may be in error: the DNA end matches TRBJ2-7 better. This CDR3 has 12 residues. CDR1 MNHNY and CDR2 SVGAGI come from the germline V gene (reference sequence). The CDR3: CASNKGSYEQYF. CDR3 in DNA: TGTGCCAGCAATAAGGGGTCCTACGAGCAGTACTTC.

The gene calls are TRBV7-8 and TRBJ2-3; 9 nucleotides line up with TRBD2. This CDR3 has 16 amino acids. Trimming cost V 1 base and J 2 bases; bases outside gene matches: 4. CDR1 and CDR2 (germline): SGHVS, FQNEAQ. The CDR3 here is CASSLGSGGPTDTQYF. The CDR3 DNA follows: TGTGCCAGCAGCTTAGGTAGCGGGGGTCCCACAGATACGCAGTATTTT.

The chain couples TRBV27 to TRBJ2-7; D is unresolved. The CDR3 consists of 16 residues. V was trimmed by 1 base and J by 0 bases, leaving 13 bases between them. Germline V gene sequence: CDR1 MNHEY, CDR2 SMNVEV (reference sequence). CDR3 region: CASSLWLPPSSYEQYF. The DNA for the CDR3 is TGTGCCAGCAGTTTATGGTTGCCGCCGAGCTCCTACGAGCAGTACTTC.

The chain recombines TRBV6-5 with TRBJ1-2; 9 bases are a match to TRBD1. The J segment lost 5 bases and the V segment lost 10 bases, leaving 5 bases of the junction unmatched. The V gene's germline CDR1 is MNHEY and CDR2 SVGAGI. This CDR3 contains 12 residues. CDR3 protein: CATEDRGYGYTF. CDR3 bases: TGTGCCACGGAGGACAGGGGTTATGGCTACACCTTC.

This clone was counted a few times. The chain uses TRBV7-8 and TRBJ1-2, with 10 bases fitting TRBD1. Germline V gene sequence: CDR1 SGHVS, CDR2 FQNEAQ. This CDR3 has 14 amino acids. With 5 bases clipped from V and 2 bases from J, the junction kept 2 bases outside the gene matches. CDR3 loop: CASSKDRGNYGYTF. The CDR3 DNA sequence: TGTGCCAGCAGCAAGGACAGGGGGAACTATGGCTACACCTTC.

V gene TRBV19 combines with J gene TRBJ1-4; D may be TRBD1 (6 bases). The CDR3 sequence is 17 residues long. V lost 0 bases to trimming and J lost 4 bases, with 15 bases between them. Germline lookup yields CDR1 LNHDA and CDR2 SQIVND (reference sequence). This CDR3 is CASSIDSGTTVNEKLFF. CDR3 nucleotide sequence: TGTGCCAGTAGTATAGATTCTGGGACAACCGTTAATGAAAAACTGTTTTTT.

The chain has TRBV4-1 and TRBJ1-1, with D maybe TRBD1 (6 bases). V was shortened by 3 bases and J by 2 bases, with 16 bases between the two germline ends. The germline V gene has CDR1 MGHRA and CDR2 YSYEKL. There are 16 residues in the CDR3. The CDR3 is CASSQPTRGANTEAFF. The CDR3 coding sequence is TGCGCCAGCAGCCAGCCTACCCGGGGGGCAAACACTGAAGCTTTCTTT.

This clone was found a few times. This chain links TRBV7-3 with TRBJ2-5; tentatively, D is TRBD1 (5 bases). The CDR3 is made up of 12 amino acids. CDR1 is SGHTA and CDR2 is FQGTGA in the germline V gene. Trimming removed 1 base from V and 5 bases from J, with 5 bases in between. DNA for the CDR3: TGTGCCAGCAGCTTAAACAGGGAGACCCAGTACTTC. Encoded protein: CASSLNRETQYF.

This rearrangement joins TRBV4-3 to TRBJ2-7, with 8 bases identical to TRBD2. The ends lost 0 bases at V and 2 bases at J; junction bases unmatched: 9. Germline CDR1 is LGHNA and CDR2 is YSLEER. CDR3 length equals 17 residues. The CDR3 DNA is TGCGCCAGCAGCCAAGAATCGGGGGGGACCTTCACCTACGAGCAGTACTTC. Protein sequence: CASSQESGGTFTYEQYF.

CDR3 coding DNA: TGTGCCAGCAGTTACTTTCAGGGGGCAACTGAAGCTTTCTTT. Translated: CASSYFQGATEAFF. The V and J genes are TRBV6-5 and TRBJ1-1; TRBD1 agrees at 8 bases. CDR3 length equals 14 residues. J lost 5 bases, V lost 1 base, and 3 bases had no gene match. The V gene's germline CDR1 is MNHEY and CDR2 SVGAGI.

The rearrangement uses TRBV29-1 and TRBJ1-1; D unclear. CDR1 and CDR2 from the germline V gene are SQVTM and ANQGSEA. The CDR3 spans 13 residues. V was cut by 4 bases and J by 1 base, with 10 bases left in between. For the CDR3, the DNA is TGCAGCGTTGTAGTGGGCTGGAACACTGAAGCTTTCTTT. Its protein product is CSVVVGWNTEAFF.

V is TRBV2 and J is TRBJ2-7; 8 bases align to TRBD2. The V gene's germline CDR1 is SNHLY and CDR2 FYNNEI. The CDR3 is made up of 15 amino acids. V shed 0 bases, J shed 5 bases, and the junction held 6 bases outside the gene matches. The CDR3 nucleotides read TGTGCCAGCAGTGAAGCGGCTTTACTAGCGGACGAGCAGTACTTC. Residues: CASSEAALLADEQYF. Together with reference TRBV2 and TRBJ2-7, the CDR3 gives the full variable domain: EPEVTQTPSHQVTQMGQEVILRCVPISNHLYFYWYRQILGQKVEFLVSFYNNEISEKSEIFDDQFSVERPDGSNFTLKIRSTKLEDSAMYFCASSEAALLADEQYFGPGTRLTVT.

The J gene is TRBJ2-5, the V gene TRBV27; TRBD1 might be the D (5 bases). The germline CDR1 and CDR2 sequences are MNHEY and SMNVEV (reference sequence). V lost 4 bases to trimming and J lost 5 bases, with 17 bases between them. The CDR3 runs to 15 residues. The CDR3 here is CASSSQGSGWETQYF. Here the CDR3 DNA reads TGTGCCAGCAGTTCTCAGGGATCCGGATGGGAGACCCAGTACTTC.

This chain uses TRBV21-1 with TRBJ2-1; the D call TRBD2 from the table was never checked on the DNA. TRBV21-1 is recorded as a pseudogene. The CDR3 loop spans 14 amino acids. The CDR3 region is CASSRRRDPGREFF. The CDR3 DNA is TGTGCCAGCAGCAGACGACGGGACCCGGGGAGGGAGTTCTTC.

Only one count was recorded for this clone. V is TRBV6-1 and J is TRBJ1-2; 10 bases are shared with TRBD1. Germline CDR1 and CDR2: MNHNS and SASEGT. The CDR3 sequence is 15 residues long. After removal of 8 bases from V and 6 bases from J, the junction contained 12 bases not matched to a gene. DNA for the CDR3: TGTGCCAGCCGGGACAGGGGCGATCTTGGGGATGGCTACACCTTC. This codes for CASRDRGDLGDGYTF.

This chain connects TRBV7-6 to TRBJ1-6; 7 bases match TRBD1. The V gene's germline CDR1 is SGHVS and CDR2 FNYEAQ. The junction had 6 bases not matched to a gene; V was cut back by 1 base and J by 9 bases. The CDR3 is 15 amino acids. This CDR3 is CASSLVQGESSPLHF. CDR3 DNA sequence: TGTGCCAGCAGCTTAGTCCAGGGGGAAAGTTCACCCCTCCACTTT.

This chain uses TRBV7-3 with TRBJ2-4; 8 bases map to TRBD1. Germline values: CDR1 SGHTA, CDR2 FQGTGA. The V and J ends lost 5 bases and 3 bases, in that order; junction bases with no gene match: 12. This CDR3 has 17 residues. The CDR3 is CASSPAGGTGGKNIQYF. As DNA, the CDR3 is TGTGCCAGCAGCCCCGCCGGCGGCACAGGGGGCAAAAACATTCAGTACTTC.

The chain couples TRBV19 to TRBJ1-1; D gene ambiguous. Trimming left V 3 bases short and J 0 bases short, with 11 bases between. The CDR3 totals 15 residues. CDR1 and CDR2 (germline): LNHDA, SQIVND (reference sequence). The CDR3 DNA follows: TGTGCCAGTAGTATCTCAGGAGGACTGAACACTGAAGCTTTCTTT. Translating it yields CASSISGGLNTEAFF. The full variable domain, completed using reference TRBV19 and TRBJ1-1, is DGGITQSPKYLFRKEGQNVTLSCEQNLNHDAMYWYRQDPGQGLRLIYYSQIVNDFQKGDIAEGYSVSREKKESFPLTVTSAQKNPTAFYLCASSISGGLNTEAFFGQGTRLTVV.

V is TRBV10-1 and J is TRBJ2-7; the match to TRBD2 covers 8 bases. This CDR3 region has 14 residues. The J segment lost 2 bases and the V segment lost 11 bases, leaving 11 bases of the junction unmatched. Germline CDR1 and CDR2: WNHNN and SYGVQD (reference sequence). This CDR3 is CAGDYGRETYEQYF. Written as DNA, the CDR3 is TGCGCCGGAGATTACGGGAGGGAGACCTACGAGCAGTACTTC.

The chain recombines TRBV18 with TRBJ1-1; D remains unclear. This CDR3 spans 14 amino acids. V dropped 3 bases and J dropped 0 bases, with 8 bases sitting between them. Germline CDR1 reads KGHSH; CDR2 reads LQKENI. CDR3 coding DNA: TGTGCCAGCTCACCCGAGAGCATGAACACTGAAGCTTTCTTT. Translated: CASSPESMNTEAFF.

The rearrangement links TRBV6-5 to TRBJ2-2; D gene unclear. Per germline, CDR1 MNHEY and CDR2 SVGAGI. The CDR3 is made up of 16 amino acids. Between the trimmed V and J ends, which lost 1 base and 2 bases, there was a span of 11 bases. CDR3 in amino acids: CASSYWYRTNTGELFF. CDR3 coding DNA: TGTGCCAGCAGTTACTGGTACAGAACAAACACCGGGGAGCTGTTTTTT.

The gene calls are TRBV28 and TRBJ2-7; D uncertain. This CDR3 spans 12 amino acids. With 7 bases removed from V and 3 bases from J, the gap between germline ends came to 10 bases. In germline, CDR1 is MDHEN, CDR2 SYDVKM. This CDR3 is CASTHAGYEQYF. For the CDR3, the DNA is TGTGCCAGCACCCACGCCGGCTACGAGCAGTACTTC.

About this clone: The junction departs from germline at one end; a sequencing error may be responsible. The V gene is TRBV7-9, the J gene TRBJ1-1; D uncertain. Germline loops: CDR1 SEHNR, CDR2 FQNEAQ (reference sequence). The CDR3 spans 12 residues. CDR3 coding DNA: TGTTCCAGCAGCTTCGGGGTGACTGAAGCTTTCTTT. This codes for CSSSFGVTEAFF.

The chain joins TRBV30 to TRBJ1-2; D is uncertain. Germline V lookup: CDR1 GTSNPN, CDR2 SVGIG (reference sequence). The V end lost 2 bases, the J end lost 9 bases, and 13 bases lay between the germline ends. The CDR3 spans 12 residues. The CDR3 nucleotides are TGTGCCTGGAGTTCCTCAGTGGCTCGCTACACCTTC. Its protein is CAWSSSVARYTF. Full variable domain (outside the CDR3, taken from reference TRBV30 and TRBJ1-2): SQTIHQWPATLVQPVGSPLSLECTVEGTSNPNLYWYRQAAGRGLQLLFYSVGIGQISSEVPQNLSASRPQDRQFILSSKKLLLSDSGFYLCAWSSSVARYTFGSGTRLTVV.

The rearrangement joins TRBV27 to TRBJ2-6, with D possibly TRBD1 on 6 matching bases. Germline V CDR1 and CDR2: MNHEY, SMNVEV (reference sequence). Trimming took off 6 bases at V and 0 bases at J, with 15 bases between the two ends. The CDR3 runs to 17 residues. Here the CDR3 DNA reads TGTGCCAGCAGGCCCCCGACAGGCGCCTCTGGGGCCAACGTCCTGACTTTC. Amino acids: CASRPPTGASGANVLTF. Variable domain in full (rest from reference TRBV27 and TRBJ2-6): EAQVTQNPRYLITVTGKKLTVTCSQNMNHEYMSWYRQDPGLGLRQIYYSMNVEVTDKGDVPEGYKVSRKEKRNFPLILESPSPNQTSLYFCASRPPTGASGANVLTFGAGSRLTVL.

CDR3 bases: TGTGCCTGGGCCGTAGGGGGACAGGGGAATCAGCCCCAGCATTTT. It codes for CAWAVGGQGNQPQHF. This chain connects TRBV30 to TRBJ1-5; 10 bases align to TRBD1. The germline V gene encodes CDR1 GTSNPN and CDR2 SVGIG (reference sequence). This CDR3 has 15 residues. The V segment lost 5 bases and the J segment 4 bases; nucleotides outside the gene matches: 8.

The chain employs TRBV19 and TRBJ1-5; TRBD1 agrees at 7 bases. Trimming removed 5 bases from V and 5 bases from J; junction bases left unmatched: 6. Germline lookup yields CDR1 LNHDA and CDR2 SQIVND (reference sequence). This CDR3 region has 14 residues. CDR3 residues: CASSPDRDDQPQHF. Here the CDR3 DNA reads TGTGCCAGTAGTCCTGACAGGGACGATCAGCCCCAGCATTTT.

V gene TRBV28 combines with J gene TRBJ2-7, with 7 bases identical to TRBD1. With 5 bases clipped from V and 5 bases from J, the junction kept 9 bases outside the gene matches. Germline lookup yields CDR1 MDHEN and CDR2 SYDVKM. The CDR3 runs to 14 residues. This CDR3 is CASSTQQGSDEQYF. CDR3 sequence (DNA): TGTGCCAGCAGTACCCAACAGGGGAGCGACGAGCAGTACTTC.